A single T cell receptor beta chain is shown here with its context. As yet, its antigen is unknown. CD8+ and CD4+ T cells from blood underwent TCR beta sequencing, which was carried out in a high-throughput format. Germline V gives CDR1 MDHEN, CDR2 SYDVKM. This CDR3 has 16 residues. V lost 6 bases, J lost 5 bases, and 8 bases stayed unmatched. The data were obtained in a study of CD8 T cells in Susac syndrome. Study summary: At the time their blood was drawn, patients with Susac syndrome were either therapy-naive, on corticosteroids (with some of them also receiving intravenous immunoglobulin), or on intravenous immunoglobulin alone.

cDNA came from roughly 0.47 to 1 ug RNA primed by random hexamers. Coverage of TCR beta CDR3 amplification by immunoSEQ multiplex PCR extended to 54 Vbeta and 13 Jbeta. TCRdb ran MiXCR on the immunoSEQ multiplex PCR reads and lists one entry per CDR3 protein. The table lists about 200,000 distinct CDR3 sequences, 75% to 95% of them singletons. Notes on the study in general: Clonal expansion was not observed in the Susac syndrome CD4+ T cell repertoires.

The gene calls are TRBV28 and TRBJ2-5; 14 nucleotides line up with TRBD2. The sequenced material came from CD4+ T cells from PBMCs. This sequence was found in a human donor with Susac syndrome. The CDR3 loop is CASRSGTSGSWETQYF. The CDR3 bases are TGTGCCAGCAGGTCCGGGACTAGCGGGAGTTGGGAGACCCAGTACTTC.